Described below is a single T cell receptor (beta chain) sequence and its context. Its cognate antigen is unknown. Its ends do not fully match the called genes, so a read error is possible. A second PCR of about 7 to 12 cycles used a sample-barcoded 5' primer and a J-beta primer mix. In TCRdb, the 5' RACE reads were re-called with MiXCR into one record per CDR3 protein. Of more than 800,000 distinct CDR3 sequences in the sample, less than 35% were seen once. The data were taken from a study of blood T cells in healthy people across ages. Whole-study results and caveats: Diversity estimates from one million T cells were considered underestimates.

This CDR3 has 19 residues. CDR1 is SEHNR, CDR2 FQNEAQ, per germline (reference sequence). Material for sequencing was blood. The TCR originated in a woman aged 80 or older in good health. This sequence joins TRBV7-9 and TRBJ2-6; D may be TRBD1 or TRBD2 (5 bases each). The CDR3: CASSLALGVEGSGANVRTF. CDR3 nucleotide sequence: TGTGCCAGCAGCTTAGCGCTGGGGGTTGAGGGCTCTGGGGCCAACGTCCGGACTTTC.